The TCR beta chain under discussion was sequenced for a study of shared clonotypes between healthy human individuals. Some clones are missing from TCRdb's copy, which holds only in-frame ones; the method was immunoSEQ multiplex PCR. The sample includes 950,000 to 1,300,000 clones, 65% to 75% of them seen just once. From CD4+ cells came CD45RA+ naive and CD45RA-negative memory subsets. Per the germline V gene, CDR1 is GTSNPN and CDR2 is SVGIG (reference sequence). The CDR3 length is 14 residues. Trimming stripped 0 bases from V and 7 bases from J, with 13 bases between. Sequencing input: memory CD4+ T cells sorted from blood. Indicated subset: CD45RA-negative fraction. The TCR was taken from a man aged 18 to 29 in good health. V and J are TRBV30 and TRBJ1-5, with no clear D. The CDR3 DNA reads as TGTGCCTGGAGTGTAGGAGGGTGGTGGCAGCCCCAGCATTTT. Amino acids: CAWSVGGWWQPQHF.